These 2 T cell receptor beta chains share one sample of origin, sequenced in a study of response to subunit inactivated influenza vaccine. TCRdb recomputed calls from the RT-PCR reads with MiXCR, one row per CDR3 protein. The sample yields roughly 500,000 distinct CDR3 sequences, around 25% seen once. Sequencing used CD4+ T cells sorted from PBMCs, obtained more than 4 days after vaccination. The origin of the receptors is a middle-aged man who received an inactivated influenza vaccine.

The table lists this clonotype with a few counts. The CDR3 region has the DNA TGTGCCAGCAGTCTACGTATCGACTATCACTTCACAGATACGCAGTATTTT. Its protein product is CASSLRIDYHFTDTQYF. The chain is built from TRBV7-2 and TRBJ2-3; D perhaps matches TRBD2 (5 bases). The V end lost 6 bases, the J end lost 2 bases, and 21 bases lay between the germline ends. CDR1 SGHTA and CDR2 FQGNSA come from the germline V gene. The CDR3 contains 17 residues.

This clonotype was detected only a few times. This chain joins TRBV24-1 and TRBJ2-1; D perhaps matches TRBD1 (5 bases). Germline V lookup: CDR1 KGHDR, CDR2 SFDVKD. The CDR3 runs to 15 residues. Trimming stripped 1 base from V and 6 bases from J, with 12 bases between. CDR3 amino acids: CATSDLNRSPNEQFF. The CDR3, as DNA: TGTGCCACCAGTGATTTAAACAGGAGTCCCAATGAGCAGTTCTTC.